Listed below are T cell receptor beta chains from one sample, sequenced in a study of CD8 T cells in ankylosing spondylitis. TCRdb re-derived calls from the 5' RACE reads in MiXCR, one entry per CDR3 protein. The data contain about 140,000 distinct CDR3 sequences, 25% to 35% of them singletons. Sequencing input: synovial fluid, either unsorted or a sorted T cell fraction (not recorded which). These receptors were obtained from a male donor with ankylosing spondylitis. CDR3s include the opening cysteine and the closing phenylalanine or tryptophan. D genes are given only for firm matches. Only part of the rows carry a size: once, few, many, or a class if the clone is expanded.

>-|TRBV5-1|-|TRBJ2-1
CASGEGAGYNEQFF
TGCGCCAGCGGTGAGGGAGCCGGATACAATGAGCAGTTCTTC
>-|TRBV7-2|-|TRBJ1-5
CASSLGASRQPQHF
TGTGCCAGCAGCTTGGGGGCATCTCGTCAGCCCCAGCATTTT
>-|TRBV28|-|TRBJ2-7
CASSFRNGYEQYF
TGTGCCAGCAGTTTTAGGAACGGCTACGAGCAGTACTTC
>-|TRBV12-3/TRBV12-4|TRBD2|TRBJ2-1
CASLLAGPYNEQFF
TGTGCCAGCTTACTAGCGGGACCCTACAATGAGCAGTTCTTC
>-|TRBV14|-|TRBJ2-4
CASSHVGMAKNIQYF
TGTGCCAGCAGCCATGTGGGGATGGCCAAAAACATTCAGTACTTC
>many|TRBV11-1|-|TRBJ2-3
CASSLDVAAVLSTDTQYF
TGTGCCAGCAGCTTAGACGTGGCGGCGGTTCTTAGCACAGATACGCAGTATTTT
>-|TRBV6-5|-|TRBJ2-3
CASVLRGAGADTQYF
TGTGCCAGCGTTCTCCGGGGGGCCGGGGCAGATACGCAGTATTTT
>few|TRBV11-3|-|TRBJ2-3
CASSSDTDTQYF
TGTGCCAGCAGCTCCGATACAGATACGCAGTATTTT
>-|TRBV7-2|-|TRBJ1-5
CASSLEAGDSNQPQHF
TGTGCCAGCAGCTTAGAGGCTGGGGATAGCAATCAGCCCCAGCATTTT
>-|TRBV20-1|-|TRBJ2-3
CSARDRAGNTDTQYF
TGCAGTGCTAGAGATAGGGCAGGGAACACAGATACGCAGTATTTT
>-|TRBV5-3|TRBD2|TRBJ2-1
CARSFAGGRGNEQFF
TGTGCCAGAAGCTTTGCGGGAGGGCGAGGCAATGAGCAGTTCTTC
>few|TRBV12-3/TRBV12-4|-|TRBJ2-6
CASINYSGANVLTF
TGTGCCAGCATCAACTACTCTGGGGCCAACGTCCTGACTTTC
>-|TRBV24-1|-|TRBJ2-6
CATSGFRDSGANVLTF
TGTGCCACCAGTGGTTTTAGAGACTCTGGGGCCAACGTCCTGACTTTC
>-|TRBV5-1|-|TRBJ1-2
CASSPGGYVRYTF
TGCGCCAGCAGCCCCGGAGGGTACGTCCGCTACACCTTC
>-|TRBV4-3|TRBD2|TRBJ2-3
CASSQDSGSRGDTQYF
TGCGCCAGCAGCCAAGATAGCGGGAGTCGTGGAGATACGCAGTATTTT
>-|TRBV5-6|-|TRBJ2-1
CASSSSPNSYNEQFF
TGTGCCAGCAGCTCCTCGCCAAATTCCTACAATGAGCAGTTCTTC
>few|TRBV12-3/TRBV12-4|-|TRBJ2-5
CASTRGLETQYF
TGTGCCAGCACCCGAGGTCTGGAGACCCAGTACTTC
>-|TRBV7-9|TRBD2|TRBJ2-1
CASGHSGTNEQFF
TGTGCCAGCGGCCATAGCGGGACGAATGAGCAGTTCTTC
>-|TRBV9|TRBD1|TRBJ1-2
CASRTGPGYTF
TGTGCTAGCAGGACAGGCCCTGGCTACACCTTC
>few|TRBV6-5|-|TRBJ2-3
CASSYGGGQSTDTQYF
TGTGCCAGCAGTTACGGGGGTGGCCAGAGCACAGATACGCAGTATTTT
>-|TRBV24-1|TRBD1|TRBJ1-5
CATSGQAPNQPQHF
TGTGCCACCAGCGGACAGGCCCCCAATCAGCCCCAGCATTTT
>-|TRBV11-2|-|TRBJ1-6
CASSLSVRADNSPLHF
TGTGCCAGCAGCTTATCGGTTAGAGCAGACAATTCACCCCTCCACTTT
>-|TRBV12-3/TRBV12-4|-|TRBJ1-1
CASSPGGYTEAFF
TGTGCCAGCAGCCCGGGAGGGTACACTGAAGCTTTCTTT
>few|TRBV19|TRBD1|TRBJ2-4
CASSMAQKDRWYF
TGTGCCAGTAGTATGGCACAAAAGGACAGGTGGTACTTC
>few|TRBV20-1|-|TRBJ2-1
CSARELGQYNEQFF
TGCAGTGCTCGAGAGCTGGGACAATACAATGAGCAGTTCTTC
>many|TRBV20-1|-|TRBJ2-7
CSARDYESSYEQYF
TGCAGTGCTAGAGATTATGAAAGCTCCTACGAGCAGTACTTC
>-|TRBV4-2|-|TRBJ2-3
CASNTRGGVTDTQYF
TGTGCCAGCAACACAAGAGGGGGGGTTACAGATACGCAGTATTTT
>few|TRBV20-1|-|TRBJ1-1
CSAPRGSPEAFF
TGCAGTGCTCCCCGTGGGAGCCCTGAAGCTTTCTTT
>-|TRBV10-3|-|TRBJ2-3
CAISEVGRITDTQYF
TGTGCCATCAGTGAGGTTGGCAGAATCACAGATACGCAGTATTTT
>-|TRBV6-2/TRBV6-3|-|TRBJ1-5
CASSYSNNQPQHF
TGTGCCAGCAGTTACTCGAACAATCAGCCCCAGCATTTT
>-|TRBV20-1|TRBD1|TRBJ1-6
CSATTGTGSYNSPLHF
TGCAGTGCTACGACGGGGACAGGCTCCTATAATTCACCCCTCCACTTT
>-|TRBV9|-|TRBJ2-2
CASSVGLNTGELFF
TGTGCCAGCAGCGTAGGACTCAATACCGGGGAGCTGTTTTTT
>-|TRBV7-2|TRBD1|TRBJ2-7
CASSAPGQETSYEQYF
TGTGCCAGCAGCGCTCCGGGACAGGAGACCTCCTACGAGCAGTACTTC
>few|TRBV20-1|-|TRBJ2-7
CSATGTQGSYEQYF
TGCAGTGCTACCGGGACCCAAGGCTCCTACGAGCAGTACTTC
>-|TRBV6-5|TRBD1|TRBJ1-3
CASSYSRTGSQSGNTIYF
TGTGCCAGCAGTTACTCGAGGACAGGTTCTCAATCTGGAAACACCATATATTTT
>-|TRBV20-1|TRBD1|TRBJ1-5
CSARQPMTGINQPQHF
TGCAGTGCTAGACAACCGATGACAGGGATTAATCAGCCCCAGCATTTT
>-|TRBV6-1|-|TRBJ1-5
CATDVNSNQPQHF
TGTGCCACGGACGTAAATAGCAATCAGCCCCAGCATTTT
>-|TRBV2|-|TRBJ1-5
CASSELRGQPQHF
TGTGCCAGCAGTGAATTACGGGGTCAGCCCCAGCATTTT
>few|TRBV7-9|TRBD1|TRBJ1-1
CASSLSGGAGLNTEAFF
TGTGCCAGCAGCCTATCAGGGGGCGCAGGTTTGAACACTGAAGCTTTCTTT
>-|TRBV21-1|-|TRBJ2-7
CAPQKFAEQYF
TGTGCCCCTCAAAAGTTTGCCGAGCAGTACTTC
>-|TRBV2|-|TRBJ2-1
CASSRRNEQFF
TGTGCCAGCAGTCGGAGGAATGAGCAGTTCTTC
>many|TRBV7-2|TRBD1|TRBJ1-2
CASSPDRVSNYGYTF
TGTGCCAGCAGCCCGGACAGGGTATCAAACTATGGCTACACCTTC
>-|TRBV6-1|-|TRBJ1-2
CASSPGWRGLYGYTF
TGTGCCAGCAGCCCCGGTTGGAGGGGCCTCTATGGCTACACCTTC
>few|TRBV24-1|-|TRBJ1-2
CATSDSLREDPVSYGYTF
TGTGCCACCAGTGACTCTCTTAGGGAGGATCCGGTGAGCTATGGCTACACCTTC
>-|TRBV20-1|TRBD2|TRBJ2-2
CSAKSGLAYTGELFF
TGCAGTGCGAAGTCTGGACTAGCCTACACCGGGGAGCTGTTTTTT
>-|TRBV12-3/TRBV12-4|-|TRBJ2-5
CASSLERYQETQYF
TGTGCCAGCAGTTTAGAACGGTACCAAGAGACCCAGTACTTC
>-|TRBV12-3/TRBV12-4|TRBD1|TRBJ1-1
CASTDRGRTEAFF
TGTGCCAGCACCGACAGGGGGCGAACTGAAGCTTTCTTT
>-|TRBV7-8|-|TRBJ1-4
CASSLTQNEKLFF
TGTGCCAGCAGCTTAACTCAGAATGAAAAACTGTTTTTT
>-|TRBV6-1|TRBD1|TRBJ1-5
CASSQQGINQPQHF
TGTGCCAGCAGTCAACAGGGGATCAATCAGCCCCAGCATTTT
>-|TRBV5-1|-|TRBJ2-7
CASSVFETYEQYF
TGCGCCAGCAGCGTGTTTGAAACCTACGAGCAGTACTTC
>few|TRBV6-5|-|TRBJ2-5
CASSSSDGWGQETQYF
-
>few|TRBV6-1|-|TRBJ1-2
CASSQRQSTVYGYTF
TGTGCCAGCAGCCAACGCCAGTCGACAGTCTATGGCTACACCTTC
>few|TRBV12-3/TRBV12-4|TRBD1|TRBJ1-1
CASSLGGQGLNTEAFF
TGTGCCAGCAGTTTAGGCGGACAGGGGCTGAACACTGAAGCTTTCTTT
>few|TRBV20-1|-|TRBJ1-1
CSARDYGGVGEAFF
TGCAGTGCTAGAGATTATGGGGGGGTGGGTGAAGCTTTCTTT
>few|TRBV7-9|-|TRBJ2-7
CASSSHRDPTYEQYF
TGTGCCAGCAGCTCCCACCGGGACCCGACCTACGAGCAGTACTTC